This entry lists 10 T cell receptor beta chains sequenced from one sample in a study of long-term antiretroviral therapy in people with HIV. Researchers report immunoSEQ v3.0 was run at survey level. Assay: immunoSEQ multiplex PCR; the TCRdb copy retains only in-frame clones and omits some. Among around 15,000 clones, over 70% were seen once, and the ten largest hold about a fifth. Sequences were derived from unsorted PBMCs, sampled 2.1 years after starting antiretroviral therapy. All receptors come from a man aged 40-49 years with HIV.

V and J are TRBV6-5 and TRBJ1-2, with TRBD1 matching 8 bases. This CDR3 contains 13 residues. V gave up 8 bases and J gave up 13 bases; unmatched junction bases: 15. The germline gives CDR1 MNHEY, CDR2 SVGAGI. CDR3 bases: TGTGCCAGCCTCCACCCCGGACAGGGCGCCTTCACCTTC. Translating it yields CASLHPGQGAFTF.

This clone was detected only a few times. The V and J genes are TRBV14 and TRBJ2-7; perhaps TRBD1 as D (6 bases). The V and J ends lost 9 bases and 4 bases respectively, with 16 bases between them. Germline CDR1 and CDR2: SGHDN and FVKESK. The CDR3 has 13 amino acids. The CDR3 bases are TGTGCCAGTAGTAGACAGGTGAATTACGAGCAGTACTTC. Its translation is CASSRQVNYEQYF.

This chain joins TRBV15 and TRBJ2-6, with 7 bases that match TRBD2. Unmatched junction bases numbered 5, after V lost 0 bases and J lost 0 bases. Germline V gene sequence: CDR1 LNHNV, CDR2 YYDKDF (reference sequence). The CDR3 length is 18 residues. The CDR3 region is CATSRDLGGYSGANVLTF. CDR3 in DNA: TGTGCCACCAGCAGAGATCTGGGGGGGTACTCTGGGGCCAACGTCCTGACTTTC.

CDR3: CASIQGDSPTNEKLFF. The CDR3 nucleotides read TGTGCCTCCATCCAGGGGGACTCACCGACTAATGAAAAACTGTTTTTT. The V and J genes are TRBV2 and TRBJ1-4; 7 bases align to TRBD1. Germline V gives CDR1 SNHLY, CDR2 FYNNEI. The trim removed 11 bases at V and 2 bases at J, leaving 14 bases unmatched. The length of the CDR3 is 16 residues. Full variable domain (missing parts from reference TRBV2 and TRBJ1-4): EPEVTQTPSHQVTQMGQEVILRCVPISNHLYFYWYRQILGQKVEFLVSFYNNEISEKSEIFDDQFSVERPDGSNFTLKIRSTKLEDSAMYFCASIQGDSPTNEKLFFGSGTQLSVL.

This chain joins TRBV10-3 and TRBJ1-2; 10 bases match TRBD1. Germline V gives CDR1 ENHRY, CDR2 SYGVKD. The CDR3 sequence is 14 residues long. Trimming removed 4 bases from V and 8 bases from J; junction bases left unmatched: 7. The CDR3 DNA reads as TGTGCCATCAGTGGATCCGGGACAGGGGACGGCTACACCTTC. This sequence encodes CAISGSGTGDGYTF.

This clone was observed a handful of times. The CDR3 nucleotides are TGTGCCAGCAGCTCGGAGGACTGGAACACTGAAGCTTTCTTT. Its protein product is CASSSEDWNTEAFF. This chain links TRBV5-8 with TRBJ1-1; D is unclear. V was trimmed by 3 bases and J by 1 base, leaving 10 bases between them. Germline CDR1 is SGHTS and CDR2 is YDEGEE. This CDR3 is 14 amino acids long.

V usage is TRBV19 and J usage is TRBJ1-5; D remains unclear. CDR1 LNHDA and CDR2 SQIVND come from the germline V gene (reference sequence). This CDR3 region has 16 residues. V was shortened by 1 base and J by 4 bases, with 14 bases between the two germline ends. CDR3 sequence (DNA): TGTGCCAGTAGTATAGGTTCTGGAGGGCCAAATCAGCCCCAGCATTTT. Translating gives CASSIGSGGPNQPQHF.

V gene TRBV18 combines with J gene TRBJ1-1, with D unclear. The germline V gene encodes CDR1 KGHSH and CDR2 LQKENI. Trimming cost V 6 bases and J 5 bases, with 19 bases left between them. CDR3 length equals 15 residues. Here the CDR3 reads CASSSTRGEGTEAFF. CDR3 nucleotides: TGTGCCAGCTCCTCGACCCGGGGAGAAGGGACTGAAGCTTTCTTT. Full variable domain (rest looked up from reference TRBV18 and TRBJ1-1): NAGVMQNPRHLVRRRGQEARLRCSPMKGHSHVYWYRQLPEEGLKFMVYLQKENIIDESGMPKERFSAEFPKEGPSILRIQQVVRGDSAAYFCASSSTRGEGTEAFFGQGTRLTVV.

V usage is TRBV18 and J usage is TRBJ1-2; no definite D call. V was shortened by 0 bases and J by 4 bases, with 6 bases between the two germline ends. CDR3 size: 13 residues. From germline, CDR1 is KGHSH and CDR2 LQKENI. Written as DNA, the CDR3 is TGTGCCAGCTCACCACCGACACTCTATGGCTACACCTTC. This translates into CASSPPTLYGYTF. Together with reference TRBV18 and TRBJ1-2, the CDR3 gives the full variable domain: NAGVMQNPRHLVRRRGQEARLRCSPMKGHSHVYWYRQLPEEGLKFMVYLQKENIIDESGMPKERFSAEFPKEGPSILRIQQVVRGDSAAYFCASSPPTLYGYTFGSGTRLTVV.

Only a few counts were recorded for this clone. The rearrangement links TRBV19 to TRBJ2-1, with 8 bases aligning to TRBD2. The V gene's germline CDR1 is LNHDA and CDR2 SQIVND (reference sequence). The CDR3 is 16 amino acids. Losses at the gene ends were 3 bases for V and 8 bases for J; bases not matched to a gene: 12. The CDR3 nucleotides are TGTGCCAGTAGTATGGAAGGCGGGGGGCCCCTCTATGAGCAGTTCTTC. Amino acid sequence: CASSMEGGGPLYEQFF.